A single sample is the source of the 6 T cell receptor beta chains below, sequenced in a study of T cells expressing NK-cell markers. Each CDR3 protein gets one entry in TCRdb, which reprocessed the 5' RACE reads and gives no DNA. The clone table shows around 100,000 distinct CDR3 sequences, with the ten largest holding about a fifth. The sample taken for sequencing was blood T cells: a sorted CD56 or NKG2C T cell subset, CD4+ or CD8+ T cells, or bulk PBMC T cells (not recorded which). Source of these receptors: a woman between 18 and 69 years old in good health.

The rearrangement links TRBV29-1 to TRBJ2-3; there is no DNA to check the TCRdb D call of TRBD2. The germline V gene encodes CDR1 SQVTM and CDR2 ANQGSEA. The CDR3 has 14 amino acids. The CDR3 loop is CSVLAGGSTDTQYF.

The chain uses TRBV4-3 and TRBJ2-7; TCRdb's assignment of TRBD1 cannot be checked, as there is no DNA. The CDR3 runs 15 residues. Per the germline V gene, CDR1 is LGHNA and CDR2 is YSLEER. The chain's CDR3 is CASSQASGGDYEQYF.

The chain uses TRBV7-9 and TRBJ1-1; TCRdb's D call, TRBD1, is unchecked because there is no DNA. CDR3 length: 12 residues. Germline assignment: CDR1 SEHNR and CDR2 FQNEAQ (reference sequence). Here the CDR3 reads CASSSQGARAFF.

The gene calls are TRBV19 and TRBJ2-1; TCRdb's assignment of TRBD2 cannot be checked, as there is no DNA. The CDR3 has 15 amino acids. CDR1 and CDR2 from the germline V gene are LNHDA and SQIVND (reference sequence). CDR3 region: CASSPGGLAALGQFF.

The chain carries TRBV7-2 and TRBJ2-2. Germline lookup yields CDR1 SGHTA and CDR2 FQGNSA. The CDR3 has 14 amino acids. This CDR3 is CASSFHGDTGELFF.

The rearrangement uses TRBV6-1 and TRBJ2-3; without DNA, the TCRdb call of TRBD2 cannot be checked. Germline CDR1 and CDR2: MNHNS and SASEGT. The CDR3 length is 15 residues. This CDR3 reads CASSEIAGDSYTQYF.